The 32 T cell receptor beta chains below were found in one sample sequenced in a study of monozygotic twins with inflammatory bowel disease. TCRdb reprocessed the 5' RACE reads and stores each CDR3 protein as one record, lacking DNA. The sample data list some 170,000 distinct CDR3 sequences. Specimen: blood. The receptors were sampled from a human donor with ulcerative colitis or Crohn's disease, or a healthy co-twin of an affected twin (not recorded which).

V usage is TRBV20-1 and J usage is TRBJ2-3; the TRBD2 assignment by TCRdb is unverifiable without DNA. This CDR3 region has 15 residues. Per the germline V gene, CDR1 is DFQATT and CDR2 is SNEGSKA (reference sequence). The CDR3: CSASSGRAVEDTQYF.

The chain couples TRBV5-1 to TRBJ2-5; there is no DNA to check the TCRdb D call of TRBD1. Germline lookup yields CDR1 SGHRS and CDR2 YFSETQ. The CDR3 spans 15 residues. CDR3: CASSVGTGQGETQYF.

This chain joins TRBV20-1 and TRBJ2-7; TCRdb proposes TRBD1, but this gene call is untestable without DNA. This CDR3 is 14 amino acids long. Germline assignment: CDR1 DFQATT and CDR2 SNEGSKA (reference sequence). CDR3 sequence reads: CSARLQGIQEKKYF.

CDR3 region: CASSQELREAYEQYF. This chain links TRBV4-1 with TRBJ2-7. Germline V gene lookup returns CDR1 MGHRA and CDR2 YSYEKL. This CDR3 spans 15 amino acids.

The genes are TRBV4-2 and TRBJ2-7; TCRdb's assignment of TRBD1 cannot be checked, as there is no DNA. CDR1 and CDR2 (germline): LGHNA, YNFKEQ. The CDR3 length is 14 residues. The chain's CDR3 is CASSPTGPPYEQYF.

The V and J genes are TRBV7-2 and TRBJ2-5; there is no DNA to check the TCRdb D call of TRBD1. There are 15 residues in the CDR3. CDR1 and CDR2 (germline): SGHTA, FQGNSA. CDR3 residues: CASSLRHGTQETQYF.

V and J are TRBV10-3 and TRBJ2-2; with no DNA, the TCRdb D assignment of TRBD1 cannot be verified. This CDR3 region has 16 residues. CDR1 ENHRY and CDR2 SYGVKD come from the germline V gene. This CDR3 is CAISAGTGLSNGELFF.

The chain employs TRBV5-1 and TRBJ2-7; the TCRdb D gene call, TRBD2, has no DNA to confirm it. This CDR3 spans 15 amino acids. Germline loops: CDR1 SGHRS, CDR2 YFSETQ. CDR3 residues: CASSLVAGNSYEQYF.

V usage is TRBV5-1 and J usage is TRBJ2-5; TCRdb proposes TRBD2, but this gene call is untestable without DNA. The CDR3 has 17 residues. The V gene's germline CDR1 is SGHRS and CDR2 YFSETQ. This chain's CDR3 is CASSLGGFIAGQETQYF.

The rearrangement uses TRBV18 and TRBJ1-1; TCRdb selects TRBD1, and the lack of DNA leaves this call unchecked. CDR3 length: 14 amino acids. Germline CDR1 is KGHSH and CDR2 is LQKENI. CDR3 amino acids: CASSPDRPNTEAFF.

The J gene is TRBJ2-2, the V gene TRBV5-4; the TRBD1 assignment by TCRdb is unverifiable without DNA. The CDR3 length is 16 residues. Germline V gene data show CDR1 as SGHNT and CDR2 as YYREEE (reference sequence). The CDR3 region is CASSLGTGVITGELFF.

The chain recombines TRBV28 with TRBJ2-1. Germline V gene lookup returns CDR1 MDHEN and CDR2 SYDVKM. This CDR3 has 13 residues. CDR3 protein: CASGEDAYNEQFF.

The chain uses TRBV2 and TRBJ2-3; with no DNA, the TCRdb D assignment of TRBD1 cannot be verified. Germline-derived CDR1 and CDR2 are SNHLY and FYNNEI. This CDR3 is built from 15 residues. Here the CDR3 reads CASISSGGSTDTQYF.

The chain links TRBV29-1 to TRBJ1-3. Germline lookup yields CDR1 SQVTM and CDR2 ANQGSEA. This CDR3 comprises 14 residues. CDR3 loop: CSVGMDSSGNTIYF. Full variable domain (outside the CDR3, taken from reference TRBV29-1 and TRBJ1-3): SAVISQKPSRDICQRGTSLTIQCQVDSQVTMMFWYRQQPGQSLTLIATANQGSEATYESGFVIDKFPISRPNLTFSTLTVSNMSPEDSSIYLCSVGMDSSGNTIYFGEGSWLTVV.

This chain joins TRBV20-1 and TRBJ1-4; as DNA is missing, the TRBD1 call by TCRdb cannot be tested. Germline V lookup: CDR1 DFQATT, CDR2 SNEGSKA (reference sequence). The CDR3 is 13 residues long. The CDR3 loop is CSARDRGLEKLFF.

CDR3 sequence reads: CASSEVGSGANVLTF. The chain uses TRBV6-1 and TRBJ2-6. The CDR3 contains 15 residues. Germline V gene sequence: CDR1 MNHNS, CDR2 SASEGT.

This rearrangement joins TRBV9 to TRBJ1-1. In germline, CDR1 is SGDLS, CDR2 YYNGEE. The CDR3 length is 14 residues. Here the CDR3 reads CASSVARTGTEAFF.

V gene TRBV7-2 combines with J gene TRBJ2-7; TCRdb's assignment of TRBD1 cannot be checked, as there is no DNA. CDR1 and CDR2 from the germline V gene are SGHTA and FQGNSA. The CDR3 length is 15 residues. CDR3 residues: CASSLPWDRGVEQYF.

The chain recombines TRBV11-3 with TRBJ2-1; with no DNA, the TCRdb D assignment of TRBD2 cannot be verified. The V gene's germline CDR1 is SGHNT and CDR2 YENEEA. The CDR3 is made up of 16 amino acids. This CDR3 reads CASSYRTSGSYNEQFF.

The chain uses TRBV20-1 and TRBJ2-5; as DNA is missing, the TRBD1 call by TCRdb cannot be tested. The V gene's germline CDR1 is DFQATT and CDR2 SNEGSKA (reference sequence). The CDR3 sequence is 11 residues long. The CDR3 loop is CSASFQGSQYF.

This chain links TRBV4-2 with TRBJ2-7; without DNA, the TCRdb call of TRBD1 cannot be checked. The CDR3 totals 13 residues. The germline V gene encodes CDR1 LGHNA and CDR2 YNFKEQ. CDR3 sequence: CASSQGARGEQYF.

V is TRBV11-3 and J is TRBJ2-3; lacking DNA, the TRBD1 call made by TCRdb goes unchecked. Germline V gives CDR1 SGHNT, CDR2 YENEEA. The CDR3 has 15 residues. The CDR3 loop is CASSPRQGRTDTQYF.

This clonotype is identified as medium-sized from frequency. The chain combines TRBV12-3 or TRBV12-4 with TRBJ1-5; TCRdb gives TRBD1 as the D gene, but with no DNA this cannot be confirmed. The CDR3 covers 14 residues. CDR3 loop: CASRFTGFSQPQHF.

The chain links TRBV9 to TRBJ1-4; TCRdb returns TRBD1, unconfirmable since there is no DNA. From germline, CDR1 is SGDLS and CDR2 YYNGEE. There are 16 residues in the CDR3. This CDR3 reads CASSVGRGVANEKLFF.

This chain joins TRBV20-1 and TRBJ2-3; TCRdb's assignment of TRBD1 cannot be checked, as there is no DNA. In germline, CDR1 is DFQATT, CDR2 SNEGSKA (reference sequence). CDR3 length: 11 residues. This CDR3 is CSAPRGDTQYF.

The CDR3 here is CASSLAGETGGAYEQYF. This chain joins TRBV5-1 and TRBJ2-7; TCRdb's D call of TRBD1 is untestable without DNA. The CDR3 contains 17 residues. Germline loops: CDR1 SGHRS, CDR2 YFSETQ.

The J gene is TRBJ2-7, the V gene TRBV2; TCRdb's D call, TRBD2, is unchecked because there is no DNA. The germline CDR1 and CDR2 sequences are SNHLY and FYNNEI. The CDR3 loop spans 13 amino acids. The CDR3: CASSGSGRDEQYF.

The rearrangement uses TRBV27 and TRBJ2-1; TCRdb gives TRBD2 as the D gene, but with no DNA this cannot be confirmed. Germline CDR1 is MNHEY and CDR2 is SMNVEV (reference sequence). CDR3 size: 12 residues. The CDR3 here is CASSRGYNEQVF.

The chain employs TRBV5-5 and TRBJ2-5; TCRdb lists TRBD1, though no DNA is available to test this call. The CDR3 contains 14 residues. Germline values: CDR1 SGHKS, CDR2 YYEKEE (reference sequence). The CDR3 loop is CASSHTQGIETQYF. Combining the CDR3 with reference TRBV5-5 and TRBJ2-5 gives the whole variable domain DAGVTQSPTHLIKTRGQQVTLRCSPISGHKSVSWYQQVLGQGPQFIFQYYEKEERGRGNFPDRFSARQFPNYSSELNVNALLLGDSALYLCASSHTQGIETQYFGPGTRLLVL.

This chain joins TRBV5-6 and TRBJ2-3. Germline CDR1 reads SGHDT; CDR2 reads YYEEEE. The CDR3 runs to 13 residues. This CDR3 is CASSLGRGDTQYF. Based on the CDR3 plus reference TRBV5-6 and TRBJ2-3, the full variable domain is DAGVTQSPTHLIKTRGQQVTLRCSPKSGHDTVSWYQQALGQGPQFIFQYYEEEERQRGNFPDRFSGHQFPNYSSELNVNALLLGDSALYLCASSLGRGDTQYFGPGTRLTVL.

The rearrangement uses TRBV4-1 and TRBJ2-1; TCRdb gives TRBD1 as the D gene, but with no DNA this cannot be confirmed. Germline assignment: CDR1 MGHRA and CDR2 YSYEKL. This CDR3 region has 16 residues. The CDR3: CASSQDPRGIYNEQFF.

The chain links TRBV5-1 to TRBJ2-7; the TCRdb call, TRBD1, lacks DNA for checking. The CDR3 runs to 14 residues. CDR1 and CDR2 from the germline V gene are SGHRS and YFSETQ. CDR3 protein: CASSPQAGTHEQYF. Looking up the rest from reference TRBV5-1 and TRBJ2-7 gives the full variable domain: KAGVTQTPRYLIKTRGQQVTLSCSPISGHRSVSWYQQTPGQGLQFLFEYFSETQRNKGNFPGRFSGRQFSNSRSEMNVSTLELGDSALYLCASSPQAGTHEQYFGPGTRLTVT.